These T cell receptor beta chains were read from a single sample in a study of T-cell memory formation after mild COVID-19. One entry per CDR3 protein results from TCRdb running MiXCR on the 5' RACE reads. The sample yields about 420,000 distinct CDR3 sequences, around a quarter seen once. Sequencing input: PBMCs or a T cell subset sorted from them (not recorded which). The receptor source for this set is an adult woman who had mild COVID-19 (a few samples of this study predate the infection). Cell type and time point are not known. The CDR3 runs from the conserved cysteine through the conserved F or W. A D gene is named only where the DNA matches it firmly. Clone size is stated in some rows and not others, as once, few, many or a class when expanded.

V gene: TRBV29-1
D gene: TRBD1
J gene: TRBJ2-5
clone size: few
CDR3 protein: CSVGQGGQETQYF
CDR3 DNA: TGCAGCGTTGGACAGGGGGGACAAGAGACCCAGTACTTC

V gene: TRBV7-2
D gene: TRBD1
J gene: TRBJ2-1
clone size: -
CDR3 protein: CASSHSWGTGPYNEQFF
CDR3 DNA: TGTGCCAGCAGCCACAGTTGGGGGACAGGCCCCTACAATGAGCAGTTCTTC

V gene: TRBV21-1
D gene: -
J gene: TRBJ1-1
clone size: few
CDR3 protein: CASRGEAFF
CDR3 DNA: TGTGCCAGCAGGGGTGAAGCTTTCTTT

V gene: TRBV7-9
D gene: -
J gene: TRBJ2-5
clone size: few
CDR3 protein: CASSPLELETQYF
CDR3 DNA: TGTGCCAGCAGCCCCCTCGAGTTGGAGACCCAGTACTTC

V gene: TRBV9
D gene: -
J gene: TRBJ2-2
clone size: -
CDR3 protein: CASSAGIRELFF
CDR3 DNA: TGTGCCAGCAGCGCAGGGATCCGGGAGCTGTTTTTT

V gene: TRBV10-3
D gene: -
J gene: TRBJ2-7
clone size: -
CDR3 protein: CAISESTADYEQYF
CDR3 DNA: TGTGCCATCAGTGAGTCGACAGCCGATTACGAGCAGTACTTC

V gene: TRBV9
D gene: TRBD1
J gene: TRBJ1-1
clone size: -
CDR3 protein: CASSTYRGKVFF
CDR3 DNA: TGTGCCAGCAGCACATACAGGGGTAAGGTTTTCTTT

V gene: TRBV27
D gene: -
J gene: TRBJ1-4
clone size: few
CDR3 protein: CASSPYRGIEKLFF
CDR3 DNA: TGTGCCAGCAGTCCTTACCGAGGGATTGAAAAACTGTTTTTT

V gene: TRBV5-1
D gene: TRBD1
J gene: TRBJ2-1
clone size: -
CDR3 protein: CASSLQTGGNEQFF
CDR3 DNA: TGCGCCAGCAGCTTACAAACAGGGGGCAATGAGCAGTTCTTC

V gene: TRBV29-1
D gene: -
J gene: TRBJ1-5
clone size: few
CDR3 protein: CSVNTGDSNQPQHF
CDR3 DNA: TGCAGCGTCAATACAGGTGATAGCAATCAGCCCCAGCATTTT

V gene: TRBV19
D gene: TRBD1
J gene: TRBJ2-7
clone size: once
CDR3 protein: CASSTEGTGAYEQYF
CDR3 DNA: TGTGCCAGTAGTACCGAGGGGACAGGGGCGTACGAGCAGTACTTC

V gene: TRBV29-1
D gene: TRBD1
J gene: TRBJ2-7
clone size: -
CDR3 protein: CSVQRTGGVYEQYF
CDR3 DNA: TGCAGCGTCCAGCGGACAGGGGGCGTCTACGAGCAGTACTTC

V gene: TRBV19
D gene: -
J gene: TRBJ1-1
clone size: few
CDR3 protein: CASARGPEAFF
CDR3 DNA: TGTGCCAGCGCCAGGGGTCCTGAAGCTTTCTTT

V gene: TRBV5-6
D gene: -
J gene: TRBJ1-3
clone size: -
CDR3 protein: CASSFSSGNTIYF
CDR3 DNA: TGTGCCAGCAGCTTCTCCAGTGGAAACACCATATATTTT

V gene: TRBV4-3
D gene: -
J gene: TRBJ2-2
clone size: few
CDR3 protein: CASSQDPGGINTGELFF
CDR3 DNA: TGCGCCAGCAGCCAAGACCCAGGCGGGATTAACACCGGGGAGCTGTTTTTT

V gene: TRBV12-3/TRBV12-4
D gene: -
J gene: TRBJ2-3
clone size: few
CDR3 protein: CASSFIAADESTDTQYF
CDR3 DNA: TGTGCCAGCAGTTTCATCGCCGCGGACGAGTCCACAGATACGCAGTATTTT

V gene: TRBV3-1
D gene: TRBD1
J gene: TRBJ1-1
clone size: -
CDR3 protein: CASSQGPAGGIEAFF
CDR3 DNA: TGTGCCAGCAGCCAAGGACCGGCAGGGGGGATTGAAGCTTTCTTT

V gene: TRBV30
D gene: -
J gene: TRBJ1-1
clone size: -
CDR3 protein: CAWRIGGSPMGTEAFF
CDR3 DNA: TGTGCCTGGAGAATAGGGGGTTCCCCCATGGGGACTGAAGCTTTCTTT

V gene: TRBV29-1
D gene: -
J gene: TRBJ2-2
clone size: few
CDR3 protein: CSIWLQGTGELFF
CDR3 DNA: TGCAGCATTTGGTTACAGGGCACCGGGGAGCTGTTTTTT

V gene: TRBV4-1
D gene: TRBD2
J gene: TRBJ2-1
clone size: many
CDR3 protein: CASSPLGKASGPSSYNEQFF
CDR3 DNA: TGCGCCAGCAGCCCCCTCGGGAAAGCTAGCGGGCCGAGCTCCTACAATGAGCAGTTCTTC

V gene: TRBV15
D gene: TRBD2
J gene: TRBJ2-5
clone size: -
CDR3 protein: CATTRRTGGLQETQYF
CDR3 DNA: TGTGCCACCACCCGACGAACGGGGGGTCTACAAGAGACCCAGTACTTC

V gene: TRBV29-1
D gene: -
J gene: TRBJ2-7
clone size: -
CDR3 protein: CSVDRDYEQYF
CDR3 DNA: TGCAGCGTTGACAGGGACTACGAGCAGTACTTC

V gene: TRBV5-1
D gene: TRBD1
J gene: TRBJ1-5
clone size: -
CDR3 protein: CASSPGTDTGQPQHF
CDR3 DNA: TGCGCCAGCAGCCCCGGGACAGATACAGGGCAGCCCCAGCATTTT